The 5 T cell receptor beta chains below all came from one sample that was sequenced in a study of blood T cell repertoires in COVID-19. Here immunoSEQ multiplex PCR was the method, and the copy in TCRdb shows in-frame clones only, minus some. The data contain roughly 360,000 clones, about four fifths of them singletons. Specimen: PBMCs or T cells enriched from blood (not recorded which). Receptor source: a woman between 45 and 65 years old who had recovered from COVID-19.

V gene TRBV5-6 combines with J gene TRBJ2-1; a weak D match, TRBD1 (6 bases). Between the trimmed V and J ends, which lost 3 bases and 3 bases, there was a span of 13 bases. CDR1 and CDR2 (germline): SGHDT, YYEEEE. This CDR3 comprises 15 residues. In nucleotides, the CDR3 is TGTGCCAGCAGCTATACTGACAGGAGCTACAATGAGCAGTTCTTC. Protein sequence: CASSYTDRSYNEQFF.

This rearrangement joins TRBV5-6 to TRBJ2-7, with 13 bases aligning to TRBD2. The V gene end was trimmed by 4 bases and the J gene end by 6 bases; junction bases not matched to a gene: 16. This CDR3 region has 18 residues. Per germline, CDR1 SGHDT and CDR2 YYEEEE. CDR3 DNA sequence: TGTGCCAGCAGCAGAGGACTAGCGGGAGCTCCGGCTTCCGGCGAGCAGTACTTC. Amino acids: CASSRGLAGAPASGEQYF.

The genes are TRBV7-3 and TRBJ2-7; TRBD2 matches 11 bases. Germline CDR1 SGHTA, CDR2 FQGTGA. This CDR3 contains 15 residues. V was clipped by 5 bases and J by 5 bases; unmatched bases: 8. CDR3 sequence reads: CASSLLAGGFHEQYF. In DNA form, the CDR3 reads TGTGCCAGCAGCCTCCTAGCGGGAGGTTTCCACGAGCAGTACTTC.

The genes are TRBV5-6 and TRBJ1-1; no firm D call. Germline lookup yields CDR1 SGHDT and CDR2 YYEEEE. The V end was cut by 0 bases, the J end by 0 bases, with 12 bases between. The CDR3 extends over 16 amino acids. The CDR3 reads CASSLGRGGVNTEAFF. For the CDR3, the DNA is TGTGCCAGCAGCTTGGGCCGGGGTGGAGTGAACACTGAAGCTTTCTTT.

CDR3 bases: TGTGCCAGCAGCCCACCGACAGGGGGGCCCTACGAGCAGTACTTC. Translated: CASSPPTGGPYEQYF. This chain links TRBV5-5 with TRBJ2-7; 9 nucleotides align to TRBD1. The CDR3 contains 15 residues. Germline CDR1 SGHKS, CDR2 YYEKEE (reference sequence). J was trimmed by 2 bases and V by 4 bases; bases with no gene match: 7.